These 13 T cell receptor beta chains were all obtained from the same sample, sequenced in a study of blood T cell repertoires in COVID-19. Data came from immunoSEQ multiplex PCR; TCRdb stores just in-frame clones and leaves some out. The data show about 280,000 clones, roughly 90% seen once. The material sequenced was peripheral blood. The receptors stem from a man younger than 35 with active or convalescent COVID-19.

This clone is a singleton in its sample. Within the sample, other DNA sequences also encode this same CDR3. The rearrangement uses TRBV11-2 and TRBJ2-1, with D unclear. Germline CDR1 reads SGHAT; CDR2 reads FQNNGV. The V end lost 1 base, the J end lost 5 bases, and 6 bases lay between the germline ends. The CDR3 runs 13 residues. The CDR3 reads CASSLVLHNEQFF. Here the CDR3 DNA reads TGTGCCAGCAGCTTAGTCCTCCACAATGAGCAGTTCTTC. The whole variable domain, remainder taken from reference TRBV11-2 and TRBJ2-1, is EAGVAQSPRYKIIEKRQSVAFWCNPISGHATLYWYQQILGQGPKLLIQFQNNGVVDDSQLPKDRFSAERLKGVDSTLKIQPAKLEDSAVYLCASSLVLHNEQFFGPGTRLTVL.

This rearrangement joins TRBV5-1 to TRBJ2-7, with D maybe TRBD2 (5 bases). The CDR3 runs 13 residues. Between the trimmed V and J ends, which lost 2 bases and 0 bases, there was a span of 6 bases. The germline gives CDR1 SGHRS, CDR2 YFSETQ. The CDR3 DNA is TGCGCCAGCAGCTTTAGCGACTCCTACGAGCAGTACTTC. Protein sequence: CASSFSDSYEQYF. Based on the CDR3 plus reference TRBV5-1 and TRBJ2-7, the full variable domain is KAGVTQTPRYLIKTRGQQVTLSCSPISGHRSVSWYQQTPGQGLQFLFEYFSETQRNKGNFPGRFSGRQFSNSRSEMNVSTLELGDSALYLCASSFSDSYEQYFGPGTRLTVT.

The V and J genes are TRBV4-3 and TRBJ2-1, with unresolved D. CDR1 LGHNA and CDR2 YSLEER come from the germline V gene. The CDR3 totals 14 residues. Trimming removed 0 bases at V and 10 bases at J, with 13 bases between. CDR3 loop: CASSQDSSAREQFF. CDR3 in DNA: TGCGCCAGCAGCCAAGATTCAAGCGCTCGGGAGCAGTTCTTC.

The chain recombines TRBV12-5 with TRBJ1-1; 7 positions match TRBD1. V shed 6 bases and J 0 bases; nucleotides not matched to a gene: 4. Germline CDR1 reads LGHNT; CDR2 reads FRNRAP. This CDR3 region has 14 residues. The CDR3 protein is CASGRGQVNTEAFF. The CDR3 DNA reads TGTGCTAGTGGCCGAGGACAGGTGAACACTGAAGCTTTCTTT.

The chain recombines TRBV5-1 with TRBJ2-7, with D perhaps TRBD1 (5 bases). From germline, CDR1 is SGHRS and CDR2 YFSETQ. V lost 2 bases, J lost 0 bases, and 12 bases lay in between. CDR3 length: 15 residues. CDR3 protein: CASSFGGADSYEQYF. CDR3 in DNA: TGCGCCAGCAGCTTTGGTGGGGCTGACTCCTACGAGCAGTACTTC.

This clone was seen a single time. J is TRBJ2-3 and V is TRBV5-3, with 7 nucleotides matching TRBD1. TRBV5-3 is assigned to the ORF class and has an uncertain function. This CDR3 comprises 20 residues. The ends lost 4 bases at V and 0 bases at J; junction bases unmatched: 20. The CDR3 nucleotides read TGTGCCAGAAGCCCTTACCGGGATAGGGGGCGCAGAACTAGCACAGATACGCAGTATTTT. Its translation: CARSPYRDRGRRTSTDTQYF.

The V gene is TRBV10-3, the J gene TRBJ1-1; 7 nucleotides align to TRBD1. CDR1 and CDR2 from the germline V gene are ENHRY and SYGVKD. This CDR3 has 14 amino acids. V dropped 6 bases and J dropped 8; count of bases not matched to a gene: 12. The CDR3 DNA sequence: TGTGCCATCAGGGACGAAAGGGACAGCCAAGAAGCTTTCTTT. Protein: CAIRDERDSQEAFF.

This chain links TRBV28 with TRBJ1-5; D possibly corresponds to TRBD1 (6 bases). Germline V lookup: CDR1 MDHEN, CDR2 SYDVKM. The V gene lost 4 bases and the J gene lost 4 bases, with 20 bases spanning the gap. This CDR3 region has 17 residues. The CDR3 region is CASSSVRGQHGNQPQHF. CDR3 coding DNA: TGTGCCAGCAGTTCCGTTAGGGGACAACACGGTAATCAGCCCCAGCATTTT.

The rearrangement links TRBV6-5 to TRBJ1-1, with a possible D match to TRBD1 (6 bases). V lost 6 bases to trimming and J lost 4 bases, with 6 bases between them. In germline, CDR1 is MNHEY, CDR2 SVGAGI. The CDR3 consists of 11 residues. This chain's CDR3 is CASSRGTEAFF. The CDR3 nucleotides are TGTGCCAGCAGCAGGGGCACTGAAGCTTTCTTT.

The V call is TRBV6-5, the J call TRBJ2-1, with 9 positions matching TRBD2. CDR1 is MNHEY, CDR2 SVGAGI, per germline. The CDR3 extends over 14 amino acids. Trimming took 6 bases from V and 8 from J; bases not matched to a gene: 8. CDR3 in DNA: TGTGCCAGCAGAGAGCGGGGGGCCGGGGATGAGCAGTTCTTC. This sequence encodes CASRERGAGDEQFF.

The rearrangement links TRBV18 to TRBJ1-1; D is undetermined. Germline lookup yields CDR1 KGHSH and CDR2 LQKENI. This CDR3 region has 15 residues. V lost 2 bases, J lost 3 bases, and 13 bases lay in between. CDR3 region: CASSPKWTGDTEAFF. DNA of the CDR3: TGTGCCAGCTCACCAAAATGGACCGGGGACACTGAAGCTTTCTTT.

The rearrangement links TRBV9 to TRBJ1-3; D not resolved. V lost 4 bases and J lost 4, with 15 bases in between. The V gene's germline CDR1 is SGDLS and CDR2 YYNGEE. There are 15 residues in the CDR3. In nucleotides, the CDR3 is TGTGCCAGCAGCTTCTCGGGTGGAGACGGAAACACCATATATTTT. Encoded protein: CASSFSGGDGNTIYF.

This clone was seen once. The chain employs TRBV14 and TRBJ2-2; 16 bases line up with TRBD2. The V and J ends lost 2 bases and 4 bases, in that order; junction bases with no gene match: 7. CDR3 length equals 19 residues. Germline CDR1 SGHDN, CDR2 FVKESK. The CDR3 region is CASSQNPGLAGGRTGELFF. In nucleotides, the CDR3 is TGTGCCAGCAGCCAAAACCCGGGACTAGCGGGGGGGCGCACCGGGGAGCTGTTTTTT. Full variable domain (missing parts from reference TRBV14 and TRBJ2-2): EAGVTQFPSHSVIEKGQTVTLRCDPISGHDNLYWYRRVMGKEIKFLLHFVKESKQDESGMPNNRFLAERTGGTYSTLKVQPAELEDSGVYFCASSQNPGLAGGRTGELFFGEGSRLTVL.